The 30 T cell receptor beta chains presented below share a single source sample, sequenced in a study of T cell repertoires in cytomegalovirus infection. From the reads, TCRdb called clonotypes with MiXCR, one entry per CDR3 protein. Among 250,000 to 300,000 distinct CDR3 sequences listed, more than 20% were seen once. The sequenced material came from PBMCs. These receptors all come from a human donor in good health (CMV status not recorded). Some clones in this sample may be carry-over from other donors' samples.

V is TRBV5-4 and J is TRBJ2-3; D gene unclear. CDR3 length: 15 amino acids. Trimming removed 0 bases at V and 4 bases at J, with 12 bases between. CDR1 SGHNT and CDR2 YYREEE come from the germline V gene (reference sequence). In nucleotides, the CDR3 is TGTGCCAGCAGCTTGGAAGGTAGATCGGCAGATACGCAGTATTTT. Translation gives CASSLEGRSADTQYF.

This clonotype was recorded at least ten times. The rearrangement joins TRBV7-2 to TRBJ2-2; D remains unclear. This CDR3 is built from 16 residues. CDR1 and CDR2 from the germline V gene are SGHTA and FQGNSA. Trimming left V 7 bases short and J 1 base short, with 16 bases between. The CDR3 DNA reads as TGTGCCAGCACCGGATTCCGGAGCCGGAACACCGGGGAGCTGTTTTTT. Protein: CASTGFRSRNTGELFF.

The genes are TRBV9 and TRBJ2-4, with 11 bases that match TRBD1. Unmatched junction bases numbered 12, after V lost 4 bases and J lost 9 bases. In germline, CDR1 is SGDLS, CDR2 YYNGEE. This CDR3 has 16 amino acids. The CDR3 DNA sequence: TGTGCCAGCAGCCTCGTGGGACAGGGGGTTGACAGCATTCAGTACTTC. Its protein product is CASSLVGQGVDSIQYF.

This clonotype was seen ten or more times. The rearrangement uses TRBV7-2 and TRBJ2-5, with 12 bases lining up with TRBD2. The V and J ends lost 8 bases and 2 bases, in that order; junction bases with no gene match: 9. Germline CDR1 and CDR2: SGHTA and FQGNSA. The CDR3 is made up of 16 amino acids. In nucleotides, the CDR3 is TGTGCCAGCCAAAGGAGGACTAGCGGGGCTCAAGAGACCCAGTACTTC. It encodes CASQRRTSGAQETQYF.

The V gene is TRBV28, the J gene TRBJ2-2; 13 bases agree with TRBD2. The germline V gene has CDR1 MDHEN and CDR2 SYDVKM. This CDR3 contains 17 residues. V was clipped by 2 bases and J by 5 bases; unmatched bases: 5. The CDR3 loop is CASSLGALAGGTGELFF. In DNA, the CDR3 is TGTGCCAGCAGTTTAGGCGCACTAGCGGGAGGGACCGGGGAGCTGTTTTTT.

This clonotype was found many times. The J gene is TRBJ1-1, the V gene TRBV7-2, with D tentatively TRBD1 (6 bases). CDR3 size: 14 residues. The germline CDR1 and CDR2 sequences are SGHTA and FQGNSA. Between the trimmed V and J ends, which lost 11 bases and 1 base, there was a span of 17 bases. CDR3 amino acids: CASWWGGTNTEAFF. DNA for the CDR3: TGTGCCTCATGGTGGGGGGGCACGAACACTGAAGCTTTCTTT. The full variable domain, completed using reference TRBV7-2 and TRBJ1-1, is GAGVSQSPSNKVTEKGKDVELRCDPISGHTALYWYRQSLGQGLEFLIYFQGNSAPDKSGLPSDRFSAERTGGSVSTLTIQRTQQEDSAVYLCASWWGGTNTEAFFGQGTRLTVV.

The chain employs TRBV19 and TRBJ2-2; a weak D match, TRBD1 (6 bases). CDR1 and CDR2 from the germline V gene are LNHDA and SQIVND (reference sequence). The CDR3 length is 13 residues. V lost 10 bases and J lost 1, with 10 bases in between. CDR3 amino acids: CAIEDRNTGELFF. The CDR3 DNA reads TGTGCCATCGAGGACAGGAACACCGGGGAGCTGTTTTTT. Full variable domain (outside the CDR3, taken from reference TRBV19 and TRBJ2-2): DGGITQSPKYLFRKEGQNVTLSCEQNLNHDAMYWYRQDPGQGLRLIYYSQIVNDFQKGDIAEGYSVSREKKESFPLTVTSAQKNPTAFYLCAIEDRNTGELFFGEGSRLTVL.

This rearrangement joins TRBV6-2 or TRBV6-3 to TRBJ1-6, with D perhaps TRBD1 (5 bases). This CDR3 is built from 11 residues. Between the trimmed V and J ends, which lost 8 bases and 12 bases, there was a span of 11 bases. Germline CDR1 reads MNHEY; CDR2 reads SVGEGT. CDR3 region: CASLGGGPLHF. In nucleotides, the CDR3 is TGTGCCAGCTTGGGTGGGGGACCCCTCCACTTT.

In its sample, this clonotype was seen a few times. This chain uses TRBV2 with TRBJ1-2; a weak D match, TRBD1 (6 bases). V gave up 2 bases and J gave up 8 bases, with 12 bases separating them. Germline lookup yields CDR1 SNHLY and CDR2 FYNNEI. The CDR3 spans 13 residues. The CDR3 loop reads CASSESRGRGYTF. The CDR3 DNA reads as TGTGCCAGCAGTGAATCCAGGGGCCGGGGCTACACCTTC.

This chain joins TRBV5-1 and TRBJ2-2; no clear D gene. The CDR3 totals 14 residues. Trimming removed 4 bases at V and 3 bases at J, with 10 bases between. Germline CDR1 is SGHRS and CDR2 is YFSETQ. CDR3 region: CASSPMQDTGELFF. DNA for the CDR3: TGCGCCAGCAGCCCAATGCAGGACACCGGGGAGCTGTTTTTT. The full variable domain, with the rest looked up from reference TRBV5-1 and TRBJ2-2, is KAGVTQTPRYLIKTRGQQVTLSCSPISGHRSVSWYQQTPGQGLQFLFEYFSETQRNKGNFPGRFSGRQFSNSRSEMNVSTLELGDSALYLCASSPMQDTGELFFGEGSRLTVL.

This chain uses TRBV29-1 with TRBJ2-7; 11 bases align to TRBD2. This CDR3 comprises 15 residues. The V gene's germline CDR1 is SQVTM and CDR2 ANQGSEA. V dropped 2 bases and J dropped 0; count of bases not matched to a gene: 3. For the CDR3, the DNA is TGCAGCGTTGAACTAGCGGGAGGTCTCTCCTACGAGCAGTACTTC. Its translation: CSVELAGGLSYEQYF.

This chain uses TRBV9 with TRBJ1-1, with a tentative D call TRBD1 (6 bases). From germline, CDR1 is SGDLS and CDR2 YYNGEE. Trimming left V 4 bases short and J 4 bases short, with 11 bases between. The CDR3 totals 13 residues. The CDR3: CASSQGLGTEAFF. The CDR3 region has the DNA TGTGCCAGCAGCCAGGGGCTTGGCACTGAAGCTTTCTTT.

This chain connects TRBV19 to TRBJ2-2; the D gene is possibly TRBD2 (5 bases). The CDR3 loop spans 15 amino acids. V was trimmed by 4 bases and J by 2 bases, leaving 11 bases between them. Germline V gene sequence: CDR1 LNHDA, CDR2 SQIVND (reference sequence). The CDR3 DNA is TGTGCCAGTAGTACTCTCGGAGGCAACACCGGGGAGCTGTTTTTT. Translation: CASSTLGGNTGELFF.

This clonotype was detected ten times or more. A junction boundary mismatches the germline segment, possibly from a read error. The V call is TRBV7-2, the J call TRBJ2-3; 12 bases fit TRBD2. Per the germline V gene, CDR1 is SGHTA and CDR2 is FQGNSA. CDR3 length: 14 residues. CDR3 nucleotide sequence: TGTGCCAGCAGCCTACCGACTAGCGGGAGTCAGTTGGATTTT. Protein product: CASSLPTSGSQLDF. Drawing the rest from reference TRBV7-2 and TRBJ2-3, the complete variable domain is GAGVSQSPSNKVTEKGKDVELRCDPISGHTALYWYRQSLGQGLEFLIYFQGNSAPDKSGLPSDRFSAERTGGSVSTLTIQRTQQEDSAVYLCASSLPTSGSQLDFGPGTRLTVL.

This clonotype was recorded only once. One end of the junction fails to match germline, which may point to a read error. This CDR3 reads CAGSRGLSYNEQFF. The CDR3 DNA is TGTGCCGGCAGCCGGGGTCTCTCCTACAATGAGCAGTTCTTC. The chain has TRBV5-6 and TRBJ2-1, with D perhaps TRBD2 (5 bases). The CDR3 is made up of 14 amino acids. Germline values: CDR1 SGHDT, CDR2 YYEEEE.

The chain joins TRBV12-3 or TRBV12-4 to TRBJ2-1, with 7 bases identical to TRBD1. The CDR3 runs 15 residues. The V segment lost 1 base and the J segment 6 bases; nucleotides outside the gene matches: 6. The CDR3 region has the DNA TGTGCCAGCAGTTTAGGCAGGGGGAGAAGCAATGAGCAGTTCTTC. This translates into CASSLGRGRSNEQFF.

This clonotype was detected ten times or more. The chain joins TRBV7-2 to TRBJ2-7; 13 nucleotides line up with TRBD2. The CDR3 contains 15 residues. Per germline, CDR1 SGHTA and CDR2 FQGNSA. With 6 bases clipped from V and 3 bases from J, the junction kept 5 bases outside the gene matches. The CDR3 nucleotides are TGTGCCAGCAGACCGACTAGCGGGGGGTACTACGAGCAGTACTTC. It encodes CASRPTSGGYYEQYF.

This chain joins TRBV5-4 and TRBJ2-5, with 12 bases fitting TRBD2. Trimming at V came to 3 bases and at J to 1 base, leaving 7 bases not matched to a gene. The CDR3 totals 17 residues. Germline CDR1 reads SGHNT; CDR2 reads YYREEE (reference sequence). Written as DNA, the CDR3 is TGTGCCAGCAGCTCCGGGACTAGCGGGCCCGCCCAAGAGACCCAGTACTTC. Its translation is CASSSGTSGPAQETQYF.

In this sample, this clonotype turned up many times. The chain carries TRBV7-9 and TRBJ1-3, with 10 bases that match TRBD1. Germline loops: CDR1 SEHNR, CDR2 FQNEAQ (reference sequence). This CDR3 has 15 residues. The V and J ends lost 4 bases and 2 bases, in that order; junction bases with no gene match: 2. The CDR3 loop reads CASSWGQGPGNTIYF. CDR3 DNA: TGTGCCAGCAGCTGGGGACAGGGGCCTGGAAACACCATATATTTT.

The chain combines TRBV7-2 with TRBJ2-7; perhaps TRBD2 as D (7 bases). Per germline, CDR1 SGHTA and CDR2 FQGNSA. Trimming took off 8 bases at V and 1 base at J, with 12 bases between the two ends. This CDR3 is 13 amino acids long. For the CDR3, the DNA is TGTGCCAGCGGGGGGGCGTCGTCCTACGAGCAGTACTTC. It specifies CASGGASSYEQYF.

The chain carries TRBV28 and TRBJ2-3; no clear D. The germline V gene has CDR1 MDHEN and CDR2 SYDVKM. V lost 6 bases and J lost 0, with 16 bases in between. CDR3 length: 16 residues. CDR3 loop: CASSLALPSSTDTQYF. CDR3 nucleotide sequence: TGTGCCAGCAGCCTGGCCCTCCCTTCTAGCACAGATACGCAGTATTTT.

This clonotype has ten or more counts. The rearrangement uses TRBV7-2 and TRBJ2-6, with D maybe TRBD1 (5 bases). CDR3 size: 17 residues. Germline V CDR1 and CDR2: SGHTA, FQGNSA. V shed 1 base and J shed 0 bases, with 10 bases lying between them. CDR3 amino acids: CASSLVSTASGANVLTF. Here the CDR3 DNA reads TGTGCCAGCAGCTTAGTTTCGACAGCCTCTGGGGCCAACGTCCTGACTTTC.

This clonotype was picked up many times. V gene TRBV7-6 combines with J gene TRBJ2-1; no clear D gene. From germline, CDR1 is SGHVS and CDR2 FNYEAQ. The germline V and J ends were trimmed by 1 base and 0 bases, with 7 bases remaining between them. The CDR3 spans 15 residues. The CDR3 coding sequence is TGTGCCAGCAGCTTAGTAGATAGCTCCTACAATGAGCAGTTCTTC. Residues: CASSLVDSSYNEQFF. The full variable domain, in which reference TRBV7-6 and TRBJ2-1 provide the parts outside the CDR3, is GAGVSQSPRYKVTKRGQDVALRCDPISGHVSLYWYRQALGQGPEFLTYFNYEAQQDKSGLPNDRFSAERPEGSISTLTIQRTEQRDSAMYRCASSLVDSSYNEQFFGPGTRLTVL.

The chain links TRBV6-2 or TRBV6-3 to TRBJ1-1; possibly TRBD1 for D (5 bases). The CDR3 is 11 residues long. The germline V gene has CDR1 MNHEY and CDR2 SVGEGT. The germline V and J ends were trimmed by 1 base and 10 bases, with 7 bases remaining between them. CDR3 sequence reads: CASSYLGTAFF. CDR3 sequence (DNA): TGTGCCAGCAGTTACTTGGGGACAGCTTTCTTT.

The V and J genes are TRBV28 and TRBJ2-5; 11 bases are shared with TRBD1. The V gene end was trimmed by 9 bases and the J gene end by 7 bases; junction bases not matched to a gene: 10. The CDR3 consists of 14 residues. Germline V lookup: CDR1 MDHEN, CDR2 SYDVKM. CDR3 region: CASTRTGGDGTQYF. CDR3 coding DNA: TGTGCCAGTACCCGGACAGGGGGCGATGGGACCCAGTACTTC.

V gene TRBV7-3 combines with J gene TRBJ2-7; D may correspond to TRBD1 or TRBD2 (5 bases each). This CDR3 has 15 residues. In germline, CDR1 is SGHTA, CDR2 FQGTGA. Trimming left V 1 base short and J 7 bases short, with 17 bases between. The CDR3 spells CASSLSPGSPGEQYF. The CDR3 DNA sequence: TGTGCCAGCAGCTTAAGTCCAGGGTCCCCGGGGGAGCAGTACTTC.

This clonotype was counted a few times. The CDR3 region is CASSYQKTGNEQFF. DNA of the CDR3: TGTGCCAGCAGTTACCAGAAGACAGGGAATGAGCAGTTCTTC. This chain connects TRBV6-5 to TRBJ2-1, with 7 bases matching TRBD1. Germline lookup yields CDR1 MNHEY and CDR2 SVGAGI. Unmatched junction bases numbered 5, after V lost 2 bases and J lost 7 bases. The CDR3 is 14 residues long.

This rearrangement joins TRBV6-2 or TRBV6-3 to TRBJ2-5; D is possibly TRBD2 (5 bases). CDR3 length: 14 amino acids. In germline, CDR1 is MNHEY, CDR2 SVGEGT. V lost 8 bases and J lost 1, with 14 bases in between. The CDR3 loop is CASGRIAPQETQYF. In nucleotides, the CDR3 is TGTGCCAGCGGACGGATAGCGCCCCAAGAGACCCAGTACTTC.

This clonotype was found many times. CDR3 sequence: CASSLIQRGGTDTQYF. For the CDR3, the DNA is TGTGCCAGCAGTCTCATTCAGCGGGGGGGCACAGATACGCAGTATTTT. J is TRBJ2-3 and V is TRBV28; 9 positions match TRBD2. The CDR3 loop spans 16 amino acids. Looked up from germline, CDR1 is MDHEN and CDR2 is SYDVKM. V lost 5 bases, J lost 1 base, and 7 bases stayed unmatched.

This clonotype was detected many times. This sequence joins TRBV7-2 and TRBJ2-5; TRBD2 matches at 9 bases. Trimming cost V 3 bases and J 4 bases; bases outside gene matches: 6. This CDR3 comprises 15 residues. Germline assignment: CDR1 SGHTA and CDR2 FQGNSA. The CDR3 DNA follows: TGTGCCAGCAGCTTCCCCAGCGGGAGGCGAGAGACCCAGTACTTC. Protein: CASSFPSGRRETQYF.